The clone carrying this TCR beta chain was counted a few times. Germline CDR1 is LNHDA and CDR2 is SQIVND (reference sequence). This CDR3 has 18 amino acids. V shed 1 base, J shed 6 bases, and the junction held 17 bases outside the gene matches. This sample is drawn from a study of patients and donors after allogeneic stem cell transplantation. One entry per CDR3 protein results from TCRdb running MiXCR on the RT-PCR reads. The repertoire has roughly 230,000 distinct CDR3 sequences, approximately 14% of them found once; the top ten carry approximately 10%. The TCR was taken from a human donor who was either an allogeneic HSCT recipient or a stem cell or donor lymphocyte infusion donor (not recorded which). It is not recorded whose cells these are; they may come from a transplant donor. The sequenced sample consisted of blood, either unsorted or a sorted T cell fraction (not recorded which). The rearrangement joins TRBV19 to TRBJ1-2; TRBD1 aligns across 7 bases. CDR3 sequence reads: CASSIVKGAPRANHGYTF. In DNA, the CDR3 is TGTGCCAGTAGTATAGTCAAGGGGGCCCCCAGGGCCAACCATGGCTACACCTTC.